The 22 T cell receptor beta chains in this list originate from one sample, sequenced in a study of vaccination and CD4 T cells after COVID-19. Antigens of these TCRs are unknown. Treatment given: approximately nine-day PBMC culture with coronavirus spike peptide pools or control peptides (ViraFEST assay). During the years 2011-2018, before the COVID-19 pandemic, the unexposed donor's CD4+ T cells were collected. Oncomine TCR Beta short-read sequencing was applied to DNA from cultured CD4+ T cells. TCRdb re-analysed the PCR reads in MiXCR, keeping a single row per CDR3 protein. The repertoire has 4,000 to 6,000 distinct CDR3 sequences, over 55% of them found once; the top ten carry just over 35%. The sequencing input was CD4+ T cells from blood, cultured in vitro. The receptors originated from a human donor in good health.

This clonotype was recorded only once. The chain carries TRBV6-1 and TRBJ2-5, with TRBD2 identical over 10 bases. CDR3 size: 14 residues. Germline values: CDR1 MNHNS, CDR2 SASEGT. J was trimmed by 3 bases and V by 8 bases; bases with no gene match: 6. The CDR3 spells CASGRGLAEETQYF. The CDR3 coding sequence is TGTGCCAGCGGGCGAGGACTAGCGGAAGAGACCCAGTACTTC.

The gene calls are TRBV7-2 and TRBJ1-5; D possibly corresponds to TRBD1 (5 bases). The ends were cut back, 7 bases at V and 7 bases at J, with 17 bases in the middle. From germline, CDR1 is SGHTA and CDR2 FQGNSA. The CDR3 has 14 residues. CDR3 in amino acids: CASTRGGVGQPQHF. For the CDR3, the DNA is TGTGCCAGCACCCGCGGGGGGGTTGGGCAGCCCCAGCATTTT.

In its sample, this clonotype was seen once. The genes are TRBV7-2 and TRBJ2-1; 9 nucleotides match TRBD2. Germline V lookup: CDR1 SGHTA, CDR2 FQGNSA. This CDR3 region has 16 residues. The J segment lost 4 bases and the V segment lost 5 bases, leaving 9 bases of the junction unmatched. DNA of the CDR3: TGTGCCAGCAGCCTTGGCGGGACTAGCAGATACAATGAGCAGTTCTTC. Translation: CASSLGGTSRYNEQFF.

The chain carries TRBV5-4 and TRBJ2-1; D gene unclear. Germline assignment: CDR1 SGHNT and CDR2 YYREEE (reference sequence). Deletions cut 0 bases from V and 6 bases from J, with 13 bases between. CDR3 length equals 15 residues. The CDR3, as DNA: TGTGCCAGCAGCTTGGTAACTACCCTTTTCAATGAGCAGTTCTTC. It translates to CASSLVTTLFNEQFF.

The V call is TRBV20-1, the J call TRBJ2-2, with TRBD2 as a possible D gene (7 bases). CDR3 length: 15 amino acids. V was trimmed by 5 bases and J by 2 bases, leaving 15 bases between them. CDR1 DFQATT and CDR2 SNEGSKA come from the germline V gene (reference sequence). CDR3 coding DNA: TGCAGTGCTGGGCGAGGGGGGGGAAACACCGGGGAGCTGTTTTTT. Protein product: CSAGRGGGNTGELFF.

This clonotype came up a few times. The chain uses TRBV7-2 and TRBJ2-5; the D gene is possibly TRBD2 (6 bases). Germline V gene lookup returns CDR1 SGHTA and CDR2 FQGNSA. The CDR3 is 15 amino acids. V was pared by 5 bases and J by 5 bases, with 18 bases between. In DNA, the CDR3 is TGTGCCAGCAGCGTCCGGCGACTAGTTCAGGAGACCCAGTACTTC. Its translation is CASSVRRLVQETQYF. The full variable domain, its missing parts supplied by reference TRBV7-2 and TRBJ2-5, is GAGVSQSPSNKVTEKGKDVELRCDPISGHTALYWYRQSLGQGLEFLIYFQGNSAPDKSGLPSDRFSAERTGGSVSTLTIQRTQQEDSAVYLCASSVRRLVQETQYFGPGTRLLVL.

This clonotype was counted a single time. The chain joins TRBV5-5 to TRBJ2-2, with TRBD1 identical over 8 bases. CDR3 length equals 17 residues. CDR1 and CDR2 (germline): SGHKS, YYEKEE (reference sequence). V dropped 3 bases and J dropped 2; count of bases not matched to a gene: 9. The CDR3 region has the DNA TGTGCCAGCAGCTGGAGGGGCGGACAGGGAAACACCGGGGAGCTGTTTTTT. This encodes CASSWRGGQGNTGELFF.

The genes are TRBV28 and TRBJ1-3, with D possibly being TRBD1 (5 bases). Germline loops: CDR1 MDHEN, CDR2 SYDVKM. The V end was cut by 3 bases, the J end by 2 bases, with 17 bases between. The CDR3 extends over 17 amino acids. Here the CDR3 DNA reads TGTGCCAGCAGTTTCATGGCAATCGGGGGGACTGGAAACACCATATATTTT. This sequence encodes CASSFMAIGGTGNTIYF.

V and J are TRBV7-9 and TRBJ2-7; tentatively, D is TRBD2 (5 bases). V lost 2 bases to trimming and J lost 1 base, with 18 bases between them. This CDR3 comprises 17 residues. Germline V gene data show CDR1 as SEHNR and CDR2 as FQNEAQ (reference sequence). The CDR3 sequence is CASSLPLGQEVSYEQYF. The CDR3 DNA reads as TGTGCCAGCAGCTTACCCCTTGGCCAGGAGGTTTCCTACGAGCAGTACTTC. The full variable domain, completed using reference TRBV7-9 and TRBJ2-7, is DTGVSQNPRHKITKRGQNVTFRCDPISEHNRLYWYRQTLGQGPEFLTYFQNEAQLEKSRLLSDRFSAERPKGSFSTLEIQRTEQGDSAMYLCASSLPLGQEVSYEQYFGPGTRLTVT.

In this sample, this clonotype turned up once. The rearrangement uses TRBV27 and TRBJ1-5; tentatively, D is TRBD1 (6 bases). In germline, CDR1 is MNHEY, CDR2 SMNVEV (reference sequence). This CDR3 contains 15 residues. V shed 3 bases and J shed 0 bases, with 9 bases lying between them. The CDR3 reads CASSFRGDSNQPQHF. CDR3 nucleotides: TGTGCCAGCAGTTTCAGGGGCGATAGCAATCAGCCCCAGCATTTT.

The CDR3, as DNA: TGTGCCAGCAGTTTGTCCCTCTATGGCTACACCTTC. It translates to CASSLSLYGYTF. The genes are TRBV12-3 or TRBV12-4 and TRBJ1-2; D unresolved. The CDR3 contains 12 residues. V dropped 3 bases and J dropped 4 bases, with 6 bases sitting between them.

This clonotype was seen only once. The chain recombines TRBV19 with TRBJ1-1, with 7 bases aligning to TRBD1. CDR3 length: 16 amino acids. The V segment lost 5 bases and the J segment 0 bases; nucleotides outside the gene matches: 9. CDR1 LNHDA and CDR2 SQIVND come from the germline V gene (reference sequence). CDR3 protein: CASSSTGISMNTEAFF. In DNA, the CDR3 is TGTGCCAGTAGTTCGACAGGGATTAGCATGAACACTGAAGCTTTCTTT.

The chain couples TRBV4-2 to TRBJ1-2, with D perhaps TRBD1 (5 bases). The CDR3 is 14 amino acids. The germline V gene encodes CDR1 LGHNA and CDR2 YNFKEQ. V lost 0 bases and J lost 2, with 7 bases in between. Written as DNA, the CDR3 is TGTGCCAGCAGCCAAGATGGGGGAAACTATGGCTACACCTTC. Translation gives CASSQDGGNYGYTF.

This clonotype appeared a few times. This chain connects TRBV6-1 to TRBJ2-7; TRBD1 might be the D (6 bases). Trimming took off 6 bases at V and 3 bases at J, with 18 bases between the two ends. The CDR3 totals 15 residues. Germline V gives CDR1 MNHNS, CDR2 SASEGT. CDR3: CASSSYRDNLYEQYF. The CDR3 DNA sequence: TGTGCCAGCAGCAGTTACCGGGACAATCTCTACGAGCAGTACTTC.

This clonotype was seen more than once but under ten times. This rearrangement joins TRBV7-2 to TRBJ1-2; no clear D. The CDR3 extends over 15 amino acids. The V end lost 1 base, the J end lost 0 bases, and 9 bases lay between the germline ends. In germline, CDR1 is SGHTA, CDR2 FQGNSA. The CDR3 here is CASSLVAESNYGYTF. The CDR3 DNA is TGTGCCAGCAGCTTAGTAGCAGAATCTAACTATGGCTACACCTTC.

This chain joins TRBV7-8 and TRBJ1-1, with D hard to call. Germline V gene data show CDR1 as SGHVS and CDR2 as FQNEAQ. Between the trimmed V and J ends, which lost 2 bases and 1 base, there was a span of 5 bases. There are 13 residues in the CDR3. The CDR3 DNA is TGTGCCAGCAGCTTACCGGGGAACACTGAAGCTTTCTTT. Encoded protein: CASSLPGNTEAFF.

This clonotype came up a few times. J is TRBJ1-1 and V is TRBV15; a weak D match, TRBD1 (6 bases). This CDR3 comprises 15 residues. The V gene's germline CDR1 is LNHNV and CDR2 YYDKDF (reference sequence). The V end was cut by 5 bases, the J end by 4 bases, with 17 bases between. The DNA for the CDR3 is TGTGCCACCAGCGACTTGCTGAGGGGGGGCACTGAAGCTTTCTTT. Encoded protein: CATSDLLRGGTEAFF.

The chain recombines TRBV29-1 with TRBJ1-1; no reliable D call. The CDR3 contains 12 residues. V lost 4 bases and J lost 0, with 6 bases in between. Germline values: CDR1 SQVTM, CDR2 ANQGSEA. This CDR3 is CSVGQLNTEAFF. CDR3 nucleotides: TGCAGCGTTGGGCAGTTGAACACTGAAGCTTTCTTT.

The chain joins TRBV5-4 to TRBJ2-5; the D gene is possibly TRBD2 (6 bases). Germline V gene data show CDR1 as SGHNT and CDR2 as YYREEE (reference sequence). The ends were cut back, 0 bases at V and 4 bases at J, with 16 bases in the middle. The CDR3 runs 16 residues. The CDR3 DNA is TGTGCCAGCAGCTTGGGTGGGGGGATGTTCGGAGAGACCCAGTACTTC. Protein sequence: CASSLGGGMFGETQYF.

About this clonotype itself: Sequence at one end of the junction differs from germline and may be a read error. V gene TRBV7-9 combines with J gene TRBJ2-1; 8 bases align to TRBD2. CDR1 is SEHNR, CDR2 FQNEAQ, per germline (reference sequence). The CDR3 runs 12 residues. The CDR3 region has the DNA TGTGCCAGCAGCTTAGAGTCGTCTAGCGGGTTTTTC. Its protein product is CASSLESSSGFF.

This rearrangement joins TRBV20-1 to TRBJ1-1; 10 nucleotides align to TRBD1. The CDR3 extends over 15 amino acids. Per germline, CDR1 DFQATT and CDR2 SNEGSKA (reference sequence). Germline trimming cut 1 base from V and 4 bases from J; bases unmatched to any gene: 6. CDR3 coding DNA: TGCAGTGCTAGAGCGCCGGGACAGGGGTTCACTGAAGCTTTCTTT. It translates to CSARAPGQGFTEAFF.

The chain combines TRBV28 with TRBJ1-6, with D unclear. From germline, CDR1 is MDHEN and CDR2 SYDVKM. The ends were cut back, 2 bases at V and 8 bases at J, with 13 bases in the middle. The CDR3 is 15 residues long. CDR3 nucleotides: TGTGCCAGCAGTTTAGGGGATAGATTGGATTCACCCCTCCACTTT. Translated: CASSLGDRLDSPLHF.